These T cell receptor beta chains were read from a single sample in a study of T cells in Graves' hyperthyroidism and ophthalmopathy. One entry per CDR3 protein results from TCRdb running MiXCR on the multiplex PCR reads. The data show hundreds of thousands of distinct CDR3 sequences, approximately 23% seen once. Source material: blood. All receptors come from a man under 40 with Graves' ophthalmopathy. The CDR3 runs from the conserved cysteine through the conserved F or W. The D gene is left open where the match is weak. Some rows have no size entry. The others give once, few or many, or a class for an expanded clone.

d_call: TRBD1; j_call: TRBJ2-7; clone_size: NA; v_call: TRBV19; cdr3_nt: TGTGCCAGTAGTATAGGTCGGACAGGTAGCTACGGGCAGTACTTC; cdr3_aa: CASSIGRTGSYGQYF
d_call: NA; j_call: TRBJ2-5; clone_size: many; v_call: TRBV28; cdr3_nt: TGTGCCAGCAGTTCCCGCCTTCAAGAGACCCAGTACTTC; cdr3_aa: CASSSRLQETQYF
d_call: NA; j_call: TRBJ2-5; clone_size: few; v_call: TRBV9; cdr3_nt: TGTGCCAGCAGCGCCAATTGGGCCCAAGAGACCCAGTACTTC; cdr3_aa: CASSANWAQETQYF
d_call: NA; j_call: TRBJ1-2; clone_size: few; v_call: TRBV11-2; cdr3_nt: TGTGCCAGCAGTCGCGACGGCCGCTATGGCTACACCTTC; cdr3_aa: CASSRDGRYGYTF
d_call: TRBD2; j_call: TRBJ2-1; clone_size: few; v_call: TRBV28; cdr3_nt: TGTGCCAGCAGTTATGGGGGACTAAATGAGCAGTTCTTC; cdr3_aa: CASSYGGLNEQFF
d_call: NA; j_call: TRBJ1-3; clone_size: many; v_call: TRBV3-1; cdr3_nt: TGTGCCAGCAGCCAAGGGATCGGAAACACCATATATTTT; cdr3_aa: CASSQGIGNTIYF
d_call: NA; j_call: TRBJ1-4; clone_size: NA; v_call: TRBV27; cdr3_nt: TGTGCCAGCAGTAGTTCCCTGAGGGGGGATGAAAAACTGTTTTTT; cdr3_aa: CASSSSLRGDEKLFF
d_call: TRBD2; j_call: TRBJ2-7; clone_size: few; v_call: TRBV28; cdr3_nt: TGTGCCAGCATTCCTAGCGGGAGCTACGAGCAGTACTTC; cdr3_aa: CASIPSGSYEQYF
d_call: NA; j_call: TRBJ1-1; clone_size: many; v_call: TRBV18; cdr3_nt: TGTGCCAGCTCACCACGTACTGCTGCTGAAGCTTTCTTT; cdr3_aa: CASSPRTAAEAFF
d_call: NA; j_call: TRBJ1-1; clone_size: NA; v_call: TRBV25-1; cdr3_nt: TGTGCCAGCAGTGGACTCTTCACTGAAGCTTTCTTT; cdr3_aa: CASSGLFTEAFF
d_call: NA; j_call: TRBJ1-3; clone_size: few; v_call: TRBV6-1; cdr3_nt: TGTGCCGCAACAGGGACTGGAAACACCATATATTTT; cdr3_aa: CAATGTGNTIYF
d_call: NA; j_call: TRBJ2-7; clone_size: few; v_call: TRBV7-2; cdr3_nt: TGTGCCAGCAGCCCAACGTATCAAGCCTACGAGCAGTACTTC; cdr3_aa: CASSPTYQAYEQYF
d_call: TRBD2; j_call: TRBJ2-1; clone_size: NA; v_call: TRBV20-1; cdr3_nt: TGCAGTCCTTCGGGCGGGAGTAGCAATGAGCAGTTCTTC; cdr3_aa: CSPSGGSSNEQFF
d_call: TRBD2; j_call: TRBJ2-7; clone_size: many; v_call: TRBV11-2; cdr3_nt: TGTGCCAGCAGCTTGGACCCGGGACTAGTTTACGAGCAGTACTTC; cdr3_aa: CASSLDPGLVYEQYF
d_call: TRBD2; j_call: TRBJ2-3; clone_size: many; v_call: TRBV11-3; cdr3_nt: TGTGCCAGCAGTCCGAGCGGGGGAGATTTTAGCACAGATACGCAGTATTTT; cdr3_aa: CASSPSGGDFSTDTQYF
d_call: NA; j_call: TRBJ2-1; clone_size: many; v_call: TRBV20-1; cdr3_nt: TGCAGTGCTAGCGGGAGTTCAAATTATGAGCAGTTCTTC; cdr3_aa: CSASGSSNYEQFF